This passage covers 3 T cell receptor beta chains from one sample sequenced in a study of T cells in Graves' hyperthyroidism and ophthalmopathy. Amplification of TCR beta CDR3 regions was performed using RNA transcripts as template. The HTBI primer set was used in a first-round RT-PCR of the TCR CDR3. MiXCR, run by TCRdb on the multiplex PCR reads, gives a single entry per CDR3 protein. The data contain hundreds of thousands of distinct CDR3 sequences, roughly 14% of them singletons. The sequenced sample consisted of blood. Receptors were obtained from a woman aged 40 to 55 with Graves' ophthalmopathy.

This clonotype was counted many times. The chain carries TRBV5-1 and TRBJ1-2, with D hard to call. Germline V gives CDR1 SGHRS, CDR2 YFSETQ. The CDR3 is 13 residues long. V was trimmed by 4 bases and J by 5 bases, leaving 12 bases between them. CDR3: CASSDSGSYGYTF. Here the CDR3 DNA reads TGCGCCAGCAGCGACTCAGGTTCTTATGGCTACACCTTC.

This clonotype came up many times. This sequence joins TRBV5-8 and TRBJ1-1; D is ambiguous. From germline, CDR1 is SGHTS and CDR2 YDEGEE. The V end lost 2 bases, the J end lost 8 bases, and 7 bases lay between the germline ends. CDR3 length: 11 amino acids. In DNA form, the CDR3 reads TGTGCCAGCAGCTTAACCCGGGAAGCTTTCTTT. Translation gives CASSLTREAFF.

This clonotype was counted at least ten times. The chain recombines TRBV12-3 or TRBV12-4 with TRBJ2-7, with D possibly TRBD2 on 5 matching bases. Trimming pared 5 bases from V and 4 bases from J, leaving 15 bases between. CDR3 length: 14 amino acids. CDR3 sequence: CASSTRGPGYEQYF. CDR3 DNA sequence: TGTGCCAGCAGTACCCGAGGGCCCGGTTACGAGCAGTACTTC.